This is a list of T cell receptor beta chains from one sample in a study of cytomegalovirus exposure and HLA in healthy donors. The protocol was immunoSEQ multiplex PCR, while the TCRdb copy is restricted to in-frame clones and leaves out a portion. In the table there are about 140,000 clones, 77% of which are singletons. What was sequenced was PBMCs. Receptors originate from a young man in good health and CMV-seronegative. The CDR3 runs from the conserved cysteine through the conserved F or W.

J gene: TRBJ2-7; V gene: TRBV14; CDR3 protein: CASSQDIGVEQYF
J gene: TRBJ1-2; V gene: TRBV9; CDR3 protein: CASSVRQGAYDGYTF
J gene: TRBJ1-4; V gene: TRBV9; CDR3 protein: CASSVGGLHGSEKLFF
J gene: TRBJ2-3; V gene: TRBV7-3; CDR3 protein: CASSPGDTRSDTQYF
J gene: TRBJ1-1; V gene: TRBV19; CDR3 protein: CASSMQGVDTEAFF
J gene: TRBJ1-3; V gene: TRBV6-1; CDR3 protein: CASSEAWLSGNTIYF
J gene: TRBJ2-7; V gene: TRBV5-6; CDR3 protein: CASSLGSAGYEQYF
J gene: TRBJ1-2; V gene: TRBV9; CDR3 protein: CASSVAARGRGYTF
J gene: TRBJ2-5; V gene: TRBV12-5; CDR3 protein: CASGLVLRRGGETQYF
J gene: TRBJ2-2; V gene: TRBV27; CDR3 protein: CASSGGLAEPPAGGAVF
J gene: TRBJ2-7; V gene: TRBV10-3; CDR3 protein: CAISEQKAAYEQYF
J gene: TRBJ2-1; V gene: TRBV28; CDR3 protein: CASSLRGNEQFF
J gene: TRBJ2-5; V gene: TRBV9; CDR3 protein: CASSEWGGLETQYF
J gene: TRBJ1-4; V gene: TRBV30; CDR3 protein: CAWSVGTADEKLFF
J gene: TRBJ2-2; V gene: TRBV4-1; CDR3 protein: CASSHHSGRAAGELFF
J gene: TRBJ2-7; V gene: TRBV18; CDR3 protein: CASSPPSSGHAYEQYF
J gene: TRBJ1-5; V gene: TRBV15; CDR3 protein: CATSTLGQPFWPQHF
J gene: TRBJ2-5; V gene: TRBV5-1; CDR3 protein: CASDPGGPQETQYF
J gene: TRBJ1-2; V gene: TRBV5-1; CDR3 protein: CASSYFVRENYGYTF
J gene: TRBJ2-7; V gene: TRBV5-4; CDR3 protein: CASSEDSSHEQYF